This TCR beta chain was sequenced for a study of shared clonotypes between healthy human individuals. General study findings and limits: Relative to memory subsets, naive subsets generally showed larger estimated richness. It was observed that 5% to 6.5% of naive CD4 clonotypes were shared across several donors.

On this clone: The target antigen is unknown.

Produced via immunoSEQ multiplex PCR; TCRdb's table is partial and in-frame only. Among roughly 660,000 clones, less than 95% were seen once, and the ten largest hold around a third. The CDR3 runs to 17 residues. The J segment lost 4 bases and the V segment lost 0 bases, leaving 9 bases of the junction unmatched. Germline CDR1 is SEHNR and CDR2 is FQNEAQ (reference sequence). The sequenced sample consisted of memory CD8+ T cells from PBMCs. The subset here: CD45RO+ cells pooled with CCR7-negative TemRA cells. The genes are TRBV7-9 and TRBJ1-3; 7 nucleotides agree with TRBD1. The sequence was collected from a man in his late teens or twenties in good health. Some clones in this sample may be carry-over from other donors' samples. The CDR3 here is CASSLATTTGRGNTIYF. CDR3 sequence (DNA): TGTGCCAGCAGCTTAGCCACCACGACAGGGCGCGGAAACACCATATATTTT.